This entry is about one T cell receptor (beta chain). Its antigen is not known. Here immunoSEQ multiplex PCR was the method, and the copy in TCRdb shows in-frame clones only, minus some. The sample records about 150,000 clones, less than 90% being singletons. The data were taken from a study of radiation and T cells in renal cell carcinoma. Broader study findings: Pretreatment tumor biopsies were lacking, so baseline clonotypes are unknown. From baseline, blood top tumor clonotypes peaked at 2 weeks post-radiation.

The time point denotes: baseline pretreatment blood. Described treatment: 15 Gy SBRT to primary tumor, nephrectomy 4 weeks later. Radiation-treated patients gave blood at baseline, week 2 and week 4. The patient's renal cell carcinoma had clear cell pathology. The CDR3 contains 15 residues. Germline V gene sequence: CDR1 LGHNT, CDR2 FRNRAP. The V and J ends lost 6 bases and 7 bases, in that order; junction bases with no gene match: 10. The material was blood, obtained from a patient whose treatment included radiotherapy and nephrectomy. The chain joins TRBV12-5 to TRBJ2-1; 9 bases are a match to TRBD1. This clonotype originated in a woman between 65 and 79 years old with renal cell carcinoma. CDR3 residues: CASGLGTGRRNEQFF. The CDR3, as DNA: TGTGCTAGTGGCCTCGGGACAGGGAGGAGGAATGAGCAGTTCTTC. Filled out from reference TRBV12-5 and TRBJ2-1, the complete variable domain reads DARVTQTPRHKVTEMGQEVTMRCQPILGHNTVFWYRQTMMQGLELLAYFRNRAPLDDSGMPKDRFSAEMPDATLATLKIQPSEPRDSAVYFCASGLGTGRRNEQFFGPGTRLTVL.